This T cell receptor beta chain was recovered during a study of shared clonotypes between healthy human individuals. Notes on the study in general: Some clonotypes were shared by all four sorted-subset donors, while others were not shared. The non-shared ones had lower generation probabilities than the shared ones.

CDR3 length: 14 amino acids. Trimming cost V 5 bases and J 4 bases, with 9 bases left between them. CDR1 and CDR2 from the germline V gene are SGHTA and FQGNSA. Libraries were prepared by immunoSEQ multiplex PCR; TCRdb keeps only in-frame clonotypes and omits some of them. In the table there are a few million clones, over 90% of which are singletons. In regard to this clone: Its antigen is undetermined.

The specimen sequenced was naive CD4+ T cells from PBMCs. Specified subset: CD45RA+ positively selected. This receptor was obtained from a man aged 18 to 29 in good health. Some clones in this sample may be carry-over from other donors' samples. The chain employs TRBV7-2 and TRBJ2-6; D is ambiguous. CDR3 nucleotide sequence: TGTGCCAGCAGCCACGGGTGGGGGGCCAACGTCCTGACTTTC. It yields the protein CASSHGWGANVLTF.